The TCR beta chain under discussion was sequenced for a study of blood T cell repertoires in COVID-19. This clone occurred once. Under the authors' procedure: Using reference gene primer amplification, nucleated cell counts were estimated. Profiled with immunoSEQ multiplex PCR; TCRdb holds only in-frame clones, not every one. V, J and clone size are taken as reported in that table, and D and trimming were inferred from the DNA itself. The sample has 200,000 to 250,000 clones, around 87% seen once. Sample: peripheral blood. The TCR was taken from an older woman with active or convalescent COVID-19.

DNA for the CDR3: TGTGCCAGCAGCTTAGCGTCTGGGGCGGGAAACACCATATATTTT. This sequence encodes CASSLASGAGNTIYF. The chain joins TRBV7-6 to TRBJ1-3; D may be TRBD1 (5 bases). The CDR3 covers 15 residues. With 0 bases removed from V and 4 bases from J, the gap between germline ends came to 10 bases. The germline V gene has CDR1 SGHVS and CDR2 FNYEAQ.